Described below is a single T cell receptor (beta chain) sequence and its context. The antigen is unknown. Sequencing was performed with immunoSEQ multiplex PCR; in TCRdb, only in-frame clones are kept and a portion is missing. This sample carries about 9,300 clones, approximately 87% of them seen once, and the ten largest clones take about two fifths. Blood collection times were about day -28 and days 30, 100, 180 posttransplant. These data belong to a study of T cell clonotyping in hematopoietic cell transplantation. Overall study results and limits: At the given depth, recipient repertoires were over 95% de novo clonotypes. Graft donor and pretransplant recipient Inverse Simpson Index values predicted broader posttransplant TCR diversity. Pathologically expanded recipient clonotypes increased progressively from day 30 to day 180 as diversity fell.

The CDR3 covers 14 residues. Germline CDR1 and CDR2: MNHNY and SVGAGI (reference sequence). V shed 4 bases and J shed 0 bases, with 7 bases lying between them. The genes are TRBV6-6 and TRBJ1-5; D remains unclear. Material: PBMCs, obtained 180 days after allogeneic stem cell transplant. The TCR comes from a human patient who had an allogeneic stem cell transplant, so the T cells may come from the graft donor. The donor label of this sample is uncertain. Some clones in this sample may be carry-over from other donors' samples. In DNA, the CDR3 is TGTGCCAGCAGTTTGAGGAGTAGCAATCAGCCCCAGCATTTT. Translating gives CASSLRSSNQPQHF.